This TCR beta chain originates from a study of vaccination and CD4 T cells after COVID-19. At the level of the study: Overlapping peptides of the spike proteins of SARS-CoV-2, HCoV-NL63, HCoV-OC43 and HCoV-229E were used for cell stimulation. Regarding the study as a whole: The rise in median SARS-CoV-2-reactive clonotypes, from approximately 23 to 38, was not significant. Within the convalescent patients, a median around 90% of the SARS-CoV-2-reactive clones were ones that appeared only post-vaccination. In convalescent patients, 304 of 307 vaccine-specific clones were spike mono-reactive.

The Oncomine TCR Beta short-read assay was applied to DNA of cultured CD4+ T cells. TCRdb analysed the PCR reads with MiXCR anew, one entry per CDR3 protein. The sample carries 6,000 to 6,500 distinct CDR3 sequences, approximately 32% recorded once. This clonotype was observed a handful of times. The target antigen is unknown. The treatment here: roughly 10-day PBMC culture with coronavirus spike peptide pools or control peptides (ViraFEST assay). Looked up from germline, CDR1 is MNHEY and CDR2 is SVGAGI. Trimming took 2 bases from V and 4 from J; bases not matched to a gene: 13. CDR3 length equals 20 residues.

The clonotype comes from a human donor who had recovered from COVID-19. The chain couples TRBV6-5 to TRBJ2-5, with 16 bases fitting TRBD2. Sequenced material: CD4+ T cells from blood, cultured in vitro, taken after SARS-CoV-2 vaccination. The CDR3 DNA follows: TGTGCCAGCAGTTACCGAGGGACTAGCGGGAGGGCCGGTTCTCGAGAGACCCAGTACTTC. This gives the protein CASSYRGTSGRAGSRETQYF.